Listed here is a single TCR beta chain. This receptor's antigen is unknown. The sample holds no much larger clone one base away, and base qualities are not on file. In total, roughly 670 healthy bone marrow donors made up the cohort. Cohort members were all nominally healthy when sampled, although unrecorded immune exposures were likely present. The donor tested CMV seropositive, placing the donor among the approximately 290 seropositive members of the cohort. Every donor gave a peripheral blood sample, and the peripheral blood mononuclear cells from that sample were used for TCR beta sequencing. The Qiagen DNeasy Blood Extraction Kit was used to extract genomic DNA from the blood cell samples. Libraries were built with the immunoSEQ multiplex PCR assay. For the multiplex PCR, a mixture combining 60 forward primers for TCR Vbeta segments and 13 reverse primers for TCR Jbeta segments was used. The CDR3 region of rearranged TCR beta genes was amplified from genomic DNA with a multiplex PCR assay. The amplified TCR beta libraries were sequenced on the Illumina HiSeq System as 87-base-pair reads. Processing in the source paper ran as follows. A later analysis tallied around 82 million unique TCR beta chains across the 600 to 700 repertoires, and about 10 million of those chains were shared by two or more donors. Raw reads were error-corrected and collapsed into unique sequences by a nearest-neighbor algorithm in which closely related sequences were merged to remove PCR and sequencing errors. To assign V, D and J gene segments, CDR3 sequences were aligned to IMGT reference sequences. For a sequence to be retained, a match of at least six nucleotides was required to both a V gene segment and a J gene segment. A rearrangement counted as productive if the CDR3 had no stop codons and remained in frame with V and J, and every other rearrangement counted as non-productive. CDR3 was defined according to IMGT convention as the region running from the second conserved V-encoded cysteine to the conserved J-encoded phenylalanine. In an earlier analysis of around 570 of the donors, sequences lacking an unambiguous match to a single V gene segment were excluded. An earlier analysis of almost 600 of the donors classified V segments as functional when productive rearrangements were above 56.7% and as segregating when the standard deviation between donors was above 5%. A statistical classification framework was developed to diagnose cytomegalovirus status using the catalog of TCR beta chain sequences. A later analysis assigned V and J genes by comparing TCR nucleotide sequences with IMGT/GENE-DB human TR gene sequences. In a later analysis, CDR3 sequences and most-parsimonious VDJ recombination scenarios were assigned using the TCRdist pipeline. In a later analysis, every TCR beta chain was defined by the combination of its CDR3 amino acid sequence and its V-gene family, and reads without a unique V-gene family were dropped. A later analysis removed roughly 590 highly shared, low-generation-probability nucleotide sequences to deal with suspected cross-contamination and a sequencing artifact. In a later analysis, a clonal expansion index was calculated for each public chain from normalized within-repertoire ranks of inferred template counts. In a later analysis, generation probabilities were computed with a VDJ recombination model fitted to out-of-frame rearrangements, and the resulting probabilities were checked against IGoR. Hypergeometric tests were used in a later analysis to score TCR-TCR, TCR-HLA and TCR-CMV co-occurrence, with a repertoire-size bias correction applied to the TCR pairs. A later analysis estimated false discovery rates by permuting HLA or CMV assignments 20 times. A later analysis grouped co-occurring TCRs with DBSCAN, adding TCRdist sequence similarity when clustering within HLA-allele-positive subsets. Repertoires with fewer than 30,000 or more than 120,000 public chains were left out of co-occurrence clustering, as were about 5 repertoires with anomalous nucleotide sharing. The table comes from immuneACCESS by way of TCRdb, which keeps in-frame sequences with V and J called. Part of the clones is missing from these tables; in studies checked, under half for an unresolved V gene and the rest for unknown reasons. The V and J calls and the clone size are those of that table, but D and trimming were determined from the DNA. For this sample the table gives about 67,000 clones, of which around 89% were detected only once. The ten largest make up 9.5% to 13% of the sample.

Reading the germline V gene (reference sequence) gives CDR1 MNHEY and CDR2 SMNVEV. Between the V and J ends, shortened by 6 bases and 0 bases respectively, the junction contains 15 bases. Taken from cysteine to phenylalanine, the CDR3 has 15 residues. The only DNA kept is the CDR3, 45 bases in frame from the first base. The sample originates from a study of cytomegalovirus exposure and HLA in healthy donors (dated by TCRdb to the late 2010s). Describing the broader study: An earlier analysis of approximately 550 of the donors reported roughly 270 Gb of sequence data and about 100 million unique TCR beta sequences from roughly 180 million T cells. An early release that covered more than 550 HLA-typed donors contained approximately 300 gigabases of sequencing data and some 87 million unique TCR sequences. The genetic ancestry cluster associated with self-reported Caucasian donors included 81% of the roughly 400 genotyped donors. The study was designed to test whether signatures of past pathogen exposure could be identified by cataloging public T cell receptors. The T cell repertoires of some 700 subjects were profiled by immunosequencing and related to cytomegalovirus serostatus. Besides the first cohort of around 670 subjects, a separate validation cohort made up of roughly 120 different subjects was used. High-throughput TCR immunosequencing, statistical association of individual TCRs with disease status, and machine learning were combined to predict cytomegalovirus infection status. A later analysis re-examined previously published TCR beta repertoires from around 670 donors and added high-resolution HLA genotyping to investigate patterns of TCR occurrence. In the later analysis, no new phenotypic data were used to find candidate immune exposures; instead, reliance was placed on TCR beta sequences and their occurrence across donors. An earlier analysis of around 540 of the donors applied high-throughput TCR beta sequencing to assess whether each TCR beta V gene segment acted as functional or pseudogenic. Donor age, sex, ethnicity and CMV serostatus were compiled together with the repertoire data. In a later genetic analysis, genome-wide SNP genotypes for about 65% of the roughly 700 donors were used, and that subset was treated as a discovery cohort. Every discovery cohort repertoire had been produced on one sequencing platform. Class I and class II HLA loci were covered by the typing at four-digit resolution. Typing coverage varied by locus: about 629-630 donors for A, B, C, DRB1 and DQB1; roughly 560 for DQA1; approximately 610 for DPA1; roughly 450 for DPB1. Because of strong linkage in the cohort, five DR-DQ haplotypes were treated as single units for association and clustering. Among roughly 400 genotyped donors of the cohort, an average of approximately 200,000 unique TCR beta nucleotide sequences was sequenced per donor, of which about 19% were non-productive. The paper as a whole reports these results and caveats: This cohort had only TCR beta chains sequenced, and the lack of alpha or paired-chain data limited which features could be detected. Because some donors lacked HLA typing at each locus, the association tests relied only on the typed subset. According to a later analysis, parvovirus B19, influenza, CMV and Epstein-Barr virus appeared linked to several top co-occurrence clusters. It was suggested by the authors that the approach could potentially be generalized to other disease states and immunological phenotypes. In a later analysis, TCR association rates were found to vary across HLA loci, with the most associated TCRs seen for DRB1 alleles and the fewest for HLA-C alleles. In a later analysis, HLA-associated TCR beta chains were found to be more clonally expanded and to have lower generation probabilities than equally common non-associated chains. Cytomegalovirus status was reported to be diagnosed by the classifier with high specificity and sensitivity in both the original and validation cohorts. In the study, some 160 TCR beta chains were listed as associated with cytomegalovirus. Specific HLA alleles were associated with 15,000 to 20,000 TCR beta sequences at a false discovery rate of 0.05 in a later analysis. For the cohort, immune exposure information was limited to CMV serostatus. An earlier analysis of 450 to 750 of the donors showed that most TCR beta V segments appeared in productive rearrangements either about 87% or about 30% of the time, which broadly matched IMGT annotations. The sequencing pipeline was judged likely to have produced a cluster of highly shared sequence variants as a technical artifact. Over 15 rarely observed V segments, including chromosome 9 orphons, were excluded from the earlier analysis of about 500 of the donors because counts were too low. Strong co-occurrence of HLA alleles, especially DR and DQ, made assigning TCR associations to individual alleles difficult. In vitro tests confirmed that three of the cytomegalovirus-associated TCR beta chains recognize cytomegalovirus antigens. In a later genetic analysis, fewer N-insertions in productive TCRs were reported among donors in an Asian-associated ancestry cluster than the roughly 700-donor mean. The presence/absence analyses assumed that sequencing depth was roughly uniform across donors, and that assumption may not be true. A further reported finding was that TCR beta sequences accurately predicted the HLA-A and HLA-B alleles for most subjects in the first cohort. Most CMV-associated TCR beta chains appeared to be HLA-restricted in a later analysis, and the HLA associations seemed to be driven largely by CMV exposure. Some IMGT-functional V segments, including TRBV6-2 and TRBV6-3, could not be distinguished by the 87-base-pair reads and were therefore excluded. Most TCR sequences were seen in very few donors, while some public TCRs were found in many individuals. V-gene and J-gene trimming of TCR beta chains was associated with a missense DCLRE1C variant in a later genetic analysis, and the association was replicated in an independent cohort. Correlated functional status among segregating V segments might be attributable to linkage disequilibrium, but an unknown experimental factor could not be ruled out.

The chain joins TRBV27 to TRBJ2-7, with a weak D call of TRBD2 (6 bases match). Sequencing input: PBMCs. The sequence came from a woman in her 30s in good health and CMV-seropositive. For the CDR3, the sequence is CASSPEGTHSYEQYF. The DNA sequence follows: TGTGCCAGCAGCCCAGAAGGGACTCACTCCTACGAGCAGTACTTC.